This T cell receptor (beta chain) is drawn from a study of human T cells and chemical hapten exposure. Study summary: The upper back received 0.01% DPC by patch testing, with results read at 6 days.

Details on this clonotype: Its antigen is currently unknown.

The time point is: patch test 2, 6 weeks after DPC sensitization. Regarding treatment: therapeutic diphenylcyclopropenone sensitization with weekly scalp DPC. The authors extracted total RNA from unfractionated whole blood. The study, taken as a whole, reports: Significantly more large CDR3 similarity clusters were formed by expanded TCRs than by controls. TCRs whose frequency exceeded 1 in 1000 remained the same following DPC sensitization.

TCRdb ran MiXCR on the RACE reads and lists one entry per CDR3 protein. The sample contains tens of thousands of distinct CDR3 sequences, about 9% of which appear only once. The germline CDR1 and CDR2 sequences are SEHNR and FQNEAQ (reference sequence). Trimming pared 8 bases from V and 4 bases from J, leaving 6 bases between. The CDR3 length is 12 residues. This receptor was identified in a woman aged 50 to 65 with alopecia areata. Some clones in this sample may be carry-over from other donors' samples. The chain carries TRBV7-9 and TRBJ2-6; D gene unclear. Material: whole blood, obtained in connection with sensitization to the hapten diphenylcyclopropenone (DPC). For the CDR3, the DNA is TGTGCCAGCCCTGCGGGGGCCAACGTCCTGACTTTC. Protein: CASPAGANVLTF.